A single sample gave rise to the 7 T cell receptor beta chains below, sequenced in a study of blood T cell repertoires in COVID-19. Assay: immunoSEQ multiplex PCR; the TCRdb copy retains only in-frame clones and omits some. The repertoire holds some 82,000 clones, with 91% as singletons. Sequencing was performed on peripheral blood. The receptors derive from a woman in her forties or fifties in a cohort sampled during active COVID-19.

This sequence joins TRBV7-3 and TRBJ2-1, with 9 bases lining up with TRBD1. Trimming at V came to 6 bases and at J to 4 bases, leaving 7 bases not matched to a gene. The CDR3 has 15 residues. In germline, CDR1 is SGHTA, CDR2 FQGTGA. In DNA, the CDR3 is TGTGCCAGCAGGGACAACAGGGGGCATTACAATGAGCAGTTCTTC. This gives the protein CASRDNRGHYNEQFF.

The chain joins TRBV14 to TRBJ2-7; maybe TRBD1 (5 bases). This CDR3 is 13 amino acids long. CDR1 SGHDN and CDR2 FVKESK come from the germline V gene. The V end was cut by 0 bases, the J end by 4 bases, with 7 bases between. The CDR3 DNA follows: TGTGCCAGCAGCCAAGATCAGGGTTACGAGCAGTACTTC. It codes for CASSQDQGYEQYF.

The V and J genes are TRBV28 and TRBJ1-5, with 11 bases aligning to TRBD1. This CDR3 region has 16 residues. CDR1 MDHEN and CDR2 SYDVKM come from the germline V gene. V shed 8 bases and J 2 bases; nucleotides not matched to a gene: 8. CDR3 residues: CASRDRGFSGNQPQHF. The CDR3 region has the DNA TGTGCCAGCCGGGACAGGGGGTTTTCGGGCAATCAGCCCCAGCATTTT.

The chain employs TRBV4-1 and TRBJ2-7; D gene unclear. Germline V gene sequence: CDR1 MGHRA, CDR2 YSYEKL. The CDR3 runs to 17 residues. Trimming took off 1 base at V and 2 bases at J, with 18 bases between the two ends. CDR3 in amino acids: CASSQVAGRRGTYEQYF. The CDR3 nucleotides read TGCGCCAGCAGCCAAGTAGCTGGAAGGAGAGGTACCTACGAGCAGTACTTC.

J is TRBJ2-7 and V is TRBV5-8; 10 nucleotides line up with TRBD2. After removal of 1 base from V and 5 bases from J, the junction contained 15 bases not matched to a gene. CDR3 length equals 18 residues. Germline V gene data show CDR1 as SGHTS and CDR2 as YDEGEE. The CDR3 is CASSLFTRGLAIENEQYF. CDR3 DNA: TGTGCCAGCAGCTTGTTCACAAGGGGACTAGCGATTGAGAACGAGCAGTACTTC.

The count of this clone is one. This sequence joins TRBV5-1 and TRBJ2-1, with 13 bases that match TRBD2. This CDR3 comprises 16 residues. J gave up 5 bases and V 4 bases, and 6 bases lay outside the gene matches. Germline CDR1 and CDR2: SGHRS and YFSETQ. The chain's CDR3 is CASSTGLAGFNNEQFF. The CDR3 region has the DNA TGCGCCAGCAGCACGGGACTAGCGGGGTTCAACAATGAGCAGTTCTTC.

The chain combines TRBV28 with TRBJ2-5, with a possible D match to TRBD1 (5 bases). CDR1 is MDHEN and CDR2 is SYDVKM in the germline V gene. The CDR3 has 15 residues. V was cut by 5 bases and J by 0 bases, with 13 bases left in between. The CDR3 DNA reads TGTGCCAGCAGTCCACGTAAGGGGTACCAAGAGACCCAGTACTTC. This encodes CASSPRKGYQETQYF.